A selection of T cell receptor beta chains follows, all from one sample in a study of Ad26.COV2.S vaccination and SARS-CoV-2 variants. The repertoire was sequenced with immunoSEQ multiplex PCR; TCRdb's copy has only in-frame clones and lacks some. The repertoire consists of about 350,000 clones, with 88% occurring once and the leading ten covering 6.4%. The material sequenced was peripheral blood, taken in a trial of Ad26.COV2.S vaccine versus placebo. These TCRs come from a person between 18 and 65 years old who received the Ad26.COV2.S COVID-19 vaccine or a placebo. Each CDR3 is given with its conserved first and last residue. A D gene is named only where the DNA matches it firmly. Only part of the rows carry a size: once, few, many, or a class if the clone is expanded.

TRBV2	NA	TRBJ2-3	NA	TGTGCCAGCAGGTTACAGGGCTCAATTTTAGATACGCAGTATTTT	CASRLQGSILDTQYF
TRBV2	NA	TRBJ1-1	few	TGTGCCAGCAGTGCATCAGCCATGAACACTGAAGCTTTCTTT	CASSASAMNTEAFF
TRBV6-5	NA	TRBJ1-1	NA	TGTGCCAGCGGGGTCGGGACTGAAGCTTTCTTT	CASGVGTEAFF
TRBV28	TRBD2	TRBJ2-1	NA	TGTGCCAGCAGCCCCCTAGCGGGAGAACCCTGGGGCCGGTTCTTC	CASSPLAGEPWGRFF
TRBV5-6	NA	TRBJ2-5	NA	TGTGCCAGCAGCCAACTTGAGACCCAGTACTTC	CASSQLETQYF
TRBV29-1	TRBD1	TRBJ1-2	NA	TGCAGCGTTGAGTCACAGGGGGAATATGGCTACACCTTC	CSVESQGEYGYTF
TRBV5-4	NA	TRBJ2-7	NA	TGTGCCAGCAGCTTGGAACAGGCATCCTACGAGCAGTACTTC	CASSLEQASYEQYF
TRBV19	NA	TRBJ1-5	NA	TGTGCCAGTAGTATCTTAGCAGGGGATAATCAGCCCCAGCATTTT	CASSILAGDNQPQHF
TRBV11-2	TRBD1	TRBJ2-5	NA	TGTGCCAGCAGCTTAGATAAGGGGACAGCCCAGTACTTC	CASSLDKGTAQYF
TRBV4-3	NA	TRBJ1-2	few	TGCGCCAGCAGCCAAGATCGTACAGGGCTCTATGGCTACACCTTC	CASSQDRTGLYGYTF
TRBV6-2/TRBV6-3	NA	TRBJ1-1	NA	TGTGCCAGCAGTTACGCCCGGGGGGTGAGGCGAACTGAAGCTTTCTTT	CASSYARGVRRTEAFF
TRBV12-5	NA	TRBJ2-5	NA	TGTGCTAGTGGTTTGTTTGGTTTGGGGCAGGGGATGGGAGAGACCCAGTACTTC	CASGLFGLGQGMGETQYF
TRBV7-2	TRBD1	TRBJ2-3	NA	TGTGCCAGCAGCTCAACCTCCAGGGGGCTTTCGGATACGCAGTATTTT	CASSSTSRGLSDTQYF
TRBV5-4	TRBD2	TRBJ2-3	NA	TGTGCCAGCAGCTTGGGCTATGGCGGGGGGACGAATACGCAGTATTTT	CASSLGYGGGTNTQYF
TRBV7-2	TRBD2	TRBJ2-7	NA	TGTGCCAGCAGCCTTTATCCACTTAGCGGGGGTCAGAGCTCCTACGAGCAGTACTTC	CASSLYPLSGGQSSYEQYF
TRBV15	TRBD1	TRBJ2-7	NA	TGTGCCACCAGCAAAGGATCGGCAGCCAGGGGGATTTACGAGCAGTACTTC	CATSKGSAARGIYEQYF
TRBV19	NA	TRBJ2-1	NA	TGTGCCAGTAGTATGGGAGCCTACGGCTCCTACAATGAGCAGTTCTTC	CASSMGAYGSYNEQFF
TRBV21-1	NA	TRBJ2-3	NA	TGTGCCAGCAGCAAATTGTGGCAGGGTAAGAAGGAGCGGAACACAGATACGCAGTATTTT	CASSKLWQGKKERNTDTQYF
TRBV30	NA	TRBJ2-7	NA	TGTGCCTGGAACCCAGGGATCGGCTACGAGCAGTACTTC	CAWNPGIGYEQYF
TRBV7-2	NA	TRBJ2-7	NA	TGTGCCAGCAGCTTAGGCCTGAGGGAAGCCTCCTACGAGCAGTACTTC	CASSLGLREASYEQYF
TRBV6-6	NA	TRBJ1-1	NA	TGTGCCAGCAGTTATGTTAGCCAGGTCGGCGCTGAAGCTTTCTTT	CASSYVSQVGAEAFF
TRBV28	NA	TRBJ2-1	NA	TGTGCCAGCAGGTACTACAATGAGCAGTTCTTC	CASRYYNEQFF
TRBV4-1	NA	TRBJ1-5	NA	TGCGCCAGCAGCCCCTTGTTAGCAAATCAGCCCCAGCATTTT	CASSPLLANQPQHF
TRBV9	NA	TRBJ2-5	NA	TGTGCCAGCAGCGTAGGACAGTCCCGGGAGACCCAGTACTTC	CASSVGQSRETQYF
TRBV7-9	NA	TRBJ1-1	NA	TGTGCCAGCAGCTTAGTTTCAATGAACACTGAAGCTTTCTTT	CASSLVSMNTEAFF
TRBV6-4	NA	TRBJ1-3	NA	TGTGCCAGCAGTGAGGAGGGAACCTCTGGAAACACCATATATTTT	CASSEEGTSGNTIYF
TRBV6-2/TRBV6-3	NA	TRBJ1-1	NA	TGTGCCAGCAGTTACTACCAACGGACTGAAGCTTTCTTT	CASSYYQRTEAFF
TRBV20-1	NA	TRBJ1-2	NA	TGCAGTGCCTTGAGCTATGGCTACACCTTC	CSALSYGYTF
TRBV6-5	NA	TRBJ2-2	NA	TGTGCCAGCACGTCTGACAGTGAGAACACCGGGGAGCTGTTTTTT	CASTSDSENTGELFF
TRBV7-9	NA	TRBJ1-1	few	TGTGCCAGCAGCTTAATGGGGGCAGGAGCTTTCTTT	CASSLMGAGAFF
TRBV25-1	TRBD2	TRBJ2-1	NA	TGTGCCAGCAGTGATCGGGGGGGCCGATTAGATGAGCAGTTCTTC	CASSDRGGRLDEQFF
TRBV5-6	NA	TRBJ2-5	once	TGTGCCAGCAGCTTGTCAGGGAGTTGGTCTGGGGAGACCCAGTACTTC	CASSLSGSWSGETQYF
TRBV7-2	NA	TRBJ1-5	NA	TGTGCCAGCAGCTGGGCAGAGTATCAGCCCCAGCATTTT	CASSWAEYQPQHF
TRBV6-4	NA	TRBJ1-1	NA	TGTGCCAGCAGTAAAGATTTGAACACTGAAGCTTTCTTT	CASSKDLNTEAFF
TRBV7-9	NA	TRBJ1-1	once	TGTGCCAGCAGCTTGGATCCGGGGATAGGGACTGAAGCTTTCTTT	CASSLDPGIGTEAFF
TRBV27	TRBD2	TRBJ2-3	once	TGTGCCAGCAGATTTAGCGGGAGATGGGCAGATACGCAGTATTTT	CASRFSGRWADTQYF
TRBV4-1	TRBD1	TRBJ2-7	NA	TGCGCCAGCAGCCCCGGGACAGGGATCTACGAGCAGTACTTC	CASSPGTGIYEQYF
TRBV9	NA	TRBJ2-5	NA	TGTGCCAGCAGCGTAGCAGGGAACATTCGAGAGACCCAGTACTTC	CASSVAGNIRETQYF
TRBV28	NA	TRBJ2-1	NA	TGTGCCAGCAGTCCCCGACTAGGGAGGTCCCTCTACAATGAGCAGTTCTTC	CASSPRLGRSLYNEQFF
TRBV11-2	NA	TRBJ2-3	once	TGTGCCAGCAGCTTAGTCGGTGGCGTGAACACAGATACGCAGTATTTT	CASSLVGGVNTDTQYF
TRBV12-3/TRBV12-4	NA	TRBJ2-7	NA	TGTGCCAGCAGTTTAATGGGTTTTAACGAGCAGTACTTC	CASSLMGFNEQYF
TRBV7-8	TRBD1	TRBJ1-5	NA	TGTGCCAGCAGCTTAGAAGGGGGCAGGGATCAGCCCCAGCATTTT	CASSLEGGRDQPQHF
TRBV5-4	NA	TRBJ1-1	few	TGTGCCAGCAGCTTTCGCACGACTATGAACACTGAAGCTTTCTTT	CASSFRTTMNTEAFF
TRBV27	NA	TRBJ2-7	NA	TGTGCCAGCAGTTTCGATAGGGCGGGAGAGCAGTACTTC	CASSFDRAGEQYF